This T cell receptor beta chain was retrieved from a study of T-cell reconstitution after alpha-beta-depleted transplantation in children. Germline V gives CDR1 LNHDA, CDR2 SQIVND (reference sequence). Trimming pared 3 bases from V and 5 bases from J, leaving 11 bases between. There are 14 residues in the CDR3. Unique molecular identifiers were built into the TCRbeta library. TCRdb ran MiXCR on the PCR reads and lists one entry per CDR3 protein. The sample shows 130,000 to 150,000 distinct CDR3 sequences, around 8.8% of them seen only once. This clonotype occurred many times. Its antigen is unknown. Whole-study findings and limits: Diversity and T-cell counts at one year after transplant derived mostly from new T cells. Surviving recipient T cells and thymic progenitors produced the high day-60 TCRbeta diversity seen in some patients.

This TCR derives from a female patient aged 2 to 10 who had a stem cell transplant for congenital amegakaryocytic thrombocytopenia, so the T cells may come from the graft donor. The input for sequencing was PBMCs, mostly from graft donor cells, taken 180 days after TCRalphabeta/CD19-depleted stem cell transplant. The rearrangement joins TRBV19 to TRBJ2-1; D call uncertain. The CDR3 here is CASSIRVEDNEQFF. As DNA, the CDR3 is TGTGCCAGTAGTATTCGGGTCGAGGACAATGAGCAGTTCTTC.